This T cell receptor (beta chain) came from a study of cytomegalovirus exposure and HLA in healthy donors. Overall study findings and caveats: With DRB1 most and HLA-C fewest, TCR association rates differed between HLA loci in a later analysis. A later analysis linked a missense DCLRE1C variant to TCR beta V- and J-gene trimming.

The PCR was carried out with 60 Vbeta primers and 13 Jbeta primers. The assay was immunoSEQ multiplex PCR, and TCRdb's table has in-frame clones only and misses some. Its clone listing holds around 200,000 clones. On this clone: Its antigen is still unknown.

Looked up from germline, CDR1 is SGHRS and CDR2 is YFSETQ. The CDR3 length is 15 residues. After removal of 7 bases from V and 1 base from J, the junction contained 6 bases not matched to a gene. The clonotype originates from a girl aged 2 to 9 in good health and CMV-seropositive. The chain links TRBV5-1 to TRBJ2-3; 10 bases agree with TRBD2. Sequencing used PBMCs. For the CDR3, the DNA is TGCGCCAGCGGCCTAGCGGGAGAGGGCACAGATACGCAGTATTTT. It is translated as CASGLAGEGTDTQYF.